A selection of T cell receptor beta chains follows, all from one sample in a study of blood T cell repertoires in COVID-19. Sequenced by immunoSEQ multiplex PCR; TCRdb stores in-frame clones only, minus some. Here the sample spans about 350,000 clones, around 86% being singletons. The sequenced material came from peripheral blood. The receptor set was obtained from a woman between 45 and 60 years old with COVID-19, enrolled during active disease. Each CDR3 is given with its conserved first and last residue.

J gene: TRBJ1-3
V gene: TRBV30
CDR3 protein: CAWRTGLYSGNTIYF

J gene: TRBJ2-1
V gene: TRBV5-4
CDR3 protein: CATTTGTSGSYNEQFF

J gene: TRBJ1-2
V gene: TRBV18
CDR3 protein: CASSPLVDSLNYGYTF

J gene: TRBJ2-2
V gene: TRBV24-1
CDR3 protein: CATSDPRSTAGELFF

J gene: TRBJ2-7
V gene: TRBV11-2
CDR3 protein: CASSLSPGQVPEQYF

J gene: TRBJ2-3
V gene: TRBV5-1
CDR3 protein: CASSLRTSTDTQYF

J gene: TRBJ1-1
V gene: TRBV7-9
CDR3 protein: CASSDRGGNTEAFF

J gene: TRBJ1-1
V gene: TRBV5-1
CDR3 protein: CASSYVQGDTEAFF

J gene: TRBJ2-7
V gene: TRBV14
CDR3 protein: CASSQGGQGASLGQYF

J gene: TRBJ1-2
V gene: TRBV30
CDR3 protein: CAWARLQGLTIGYTF

J gene: TRBJ2-3
V gene: TRBV7-3
CDR3 protein: CASSTPGLAGVYLSTDTQYF

J gene: TRBJ2-2
V gene: TRBV5-1
CDR3 protein: CASSSGQGPGELFF

J gene: TRBJ2-1
V gene: TRBV14
CDR3 protein: CASSHSGRAAEQFF

J gene: TRBJ1-2
V gene: TRBV19
CDR3 protein: CASSILQGQGGYGYTF

J gene: TRBJ1-1
V gene: TRBV29-1
CDR3 protein: CSVAGGHSEAFF

J gene: TRBJ1-3
V gene: TRBV27
CDR3 protein: CASSSGPGNTIYF

J gene: TRBJ2-2
V gene: TRBV7-8
CDR3 protein: CASSPGTGRGTGELFF

J gene: TRBJ1-1
V gene: TRBV12-3/TRBV12-4
CDR3 protein: CASRQGLMAFF

J gene: TRBJ1-2
V gene: TRBV20-1
CDR3 protein: CSARDSYGYTF

J gene: TRBJ1-5
V gene: TRBV4-1
CDR3 protein: CASSQDYRAVQPQHF

J gene: TRBJ2-3
V gene: TRBV7-8
CDR3 protein: CASSLVPGISGRTDTQYF

J gene: TRBJ1-1
V gene: TRBV6-2/TRBV6-3
CDR3 protein: CASSKTGGWTEAFF

J gene: TRBJ1-4
V gene: TRBV7-8
CDR3 protein: CASSPRRVGKLFF

J gene: TRBJ2-5
V gene: TRBV7-9
CDR3 protein: CASSLAQGQETQYF

J gene: TRBJ2-7
V gene: TRBV7-2
CDR3 protein: CASSLAPSGAPSAYEQYF

J gene: TRBJ1-2
V gene: TRBV10-3
CDR3 protein: CAIRGTGGNYGYTF

J gene: TRBJ1-2
V gene: TRBV29-1
CDR3 protein: CSVEPQGDHYGYTF

J gene: TRBJ2-7
V gene: TRBV30
CDR3 protein: CAWSSTGGTHEQYF

J gene: TRBJ1-5
V gene: TRBV2
CDR3 protein: CASRGPGAGQPQHF

J gene: TRBJ1-6
V gene: TRBV5-1
CDR3 protein: CASSLVQENSPLHF

J gene: TRBJ1-2
V gene: TRBV11-3
CDR3 protein: CASSGSGDYGYTF

J gene: TRBJ2-2
V gene: TRBV9
CDR3 protein: CASSPDYRPRLAGELFF

J gene: TRBJ2-5
V gene: TRBV5-1
CDR3 protein: CASRLGGSGETQYF

J gene: TRBJ2-2
V gene: TRBV4-1
CDR3 protein: CASSQERSRGNTGELFF

J gene: TRBJ2-3
V gene: TRBV19
CDR3 protein: CASTWTPTTDTQYF

J gene: TRBJ2-1
V gene: TRBV24-1
CDR3 protein: CATSDGVRDRHNEQFF

J gene: TRBJ2-1
V gene: TRBV4-1
CDR3 protein: CASSQGNGRWYNEQFF

J gene: TRBJ2-5
V gene: TRBV2
CDR3 protein: CASSEETSTTETQYF

J gene: TRBJ1-2
V gene: TRBV19
CDR3 protein: CASSPQGGFYGYTF

J gene: TRBJ1-4
V gene: TRBV7-9
CDR3 protein: CASSQAGARGEKLFF

J gene: TRBJ1-5
V gene: TRBV21-1
CDR3 protein: CASSNLGGLGRHSNQPQHF

J gene: TRBJ1-2
V gene: TRBV11-2
CDR3 protein: CASSLVGANYGYTF

J gene: TRBJ1-6
V gene: TRBV6-1
CDR3 protein: CASSSEAHNSPLHF

J gene: TRBJ2-5
V gene: TRBV19
CDR3 protein: CASRATGETQYF

J gene: TRBJ2-6
V gene: TRBV7-6
CDR3 protein: CASSTDGAGANVLTF

J gene: TRBJ2-7
V gene: TRBV30
CDR3 protein: CASALAGGYEQYF

J gene: TRBJ2-7
V gene: TRBV10-3
CDR3 protein: CATSEGLAGGRSVF